The next 8 T cell receptor beta chains were all read from a single sample in a study of OX40 agonist ivuxolimab in advanced cancers. Measured with immunoSEQ multiplex PCR; TCRdb has only the in-frame clones, and not every one. The sample includes around 35,000 clones, about 86% of them seen just once. Material: CD4+ or CD8+ T cells sorted from blood, obtained in a trial of the OX40 agonist ivuxolimab. The receptor source for this set is an adult with an advanced solid tumor such as melanoma, head and neck, liver or kidney cancer.

The genes are TRBV28 and TRBJ1-2, with a possible D match to TRBD1 (6 bases). Germline V gene data show CDR1 as MDHEN and CDR2 as SYDVKM. CDR3 length: 16 residues. Deletions cut 1 base from V and 1 base from J, with 13 bases between. The CDR3 loop reads CASSLLSGGGNYGYTF. DNA of the CDR3: TGTGCCAGCAGTTTATTAAGTGGGGGCGGTAACTATGGCTACACCTTC.

The chain couples TRBV4-3 to TRBJ1-4; 8 positions agree with TRBD1. This CDR3 has 15 amino acids. Germline lookup yields CDR1 LGHNA and CDR2 YSLEER. Losses at the gene ends were 4 bases for V and 5 bases for J; bases not matched to a gene: 6. The CDR3 region is CASSRTGTGNEKLFF. CDR3 in DNA: TGCGCCAGCAGCCGCACGGGGACAGGCAATGAAAAACTGTTTTTT.

The J gene is TRBJ2-5, the V gene TRBV6-1; 7 bases fit TRBD1. V lost 6 bases, J lost 5 bases, and 6 bases stayed unmatched. Germline CDR1 and CDR2: MNHNS and SASEGT. The CDR3 length is 13 residues. The CDR3 region is CASRLTGHETQYF. The CDR3 coding sequence is TGTGCCAGCAGGTTGACAGGGCACGAGACCCAGTACTTC.

The V call is TRBV4-3, the J call TRBJ1-5; TRBD1 aligns across 7 bases. Trimming at V came to 4 bases and at J to 7 bases, leaving 4 bases not matched to a gene. The germline CDR1 and CDR2 sequences are LGHNA and YSLEER. The CDR3 runs to 13 residues. The CDR3 DNA reads as TGCGCCAGCAGCCGCCAACAGGGGCAGCCCCAGCATTTT. Protein: CASSRQQGQPQHF.

The CDR3 DNA sequence: TGCGCCAGCAGCTTGGGACAGCGAGAAAAACTGTTTTTT. It specifies CASSLGQREKLFF. V and J are TRBV5-1 and TRBJ1-4; TRBD1 might be the D (5 bases). The CDR3 totals 13 residues. Germline CDR1 SGHRS, CDR2 YFSETQ. V lost 0 bases to trimming and J lost 8 bases, with 8 bases between them.

The chain couples TRBV14 to TRBJ1-2; D uncertain. Germline CDR1 and CDR2: SGHDN and FVKESK. Trimming took off 4 bases at V and 1 base at J, with 10 bases between the two ends. This CDR3 region has 14 residues. CDR3 nucleotide sequence: TGTGCCAGCAGCCTCCGCGGAGGTAACTATGGCTACACCTTC. Residues: CASSLRGGNYGYTF.

In its sample, this clone was seen once. This chain uses TRBV10-1 with TRBJ1-1; D is possibly TRBD1 (6 bases). V was clipped by 0 bases and J by 4 bases, with 9 bases between them. Germline CDR1 WNHNN, CDR2 SYGVQD (reference sequence). The CDR3 covers 14 residues. CDR3 nucleotides: TGCGCCAGCAGTGAGTCGGGAGGGGGCACTGAAGCTTTCTTT. It specifies CASSESGGGTEAFF.

This sequence joins TRBV6-4 and TRBJ1-3, with 8 bases lining up with TRBD1. Germline V gene data show CDR1 as MRHNA and CDR2 as SNTAGT. V lost 5 bases to trimming and J lost 1 base; unmatched junction nucleotides: 4. This CDR3 has 15 residues. CDR3 in amino acids: CASSPTGVSGNTIYF. The CDR3 DNA follows: TGTGCCAGCAGTCCGACAGGGGTTTCTGGAAACACCATATATTTT.